This TCR beta chain came from a study of CD8+CD57+ T cells in acquired aplastic anemia. Germline V gives CDR1 SGHDT, CDR2 YYEEEE. The CDR3 loop spans 15 amino acids. The V and J ends lost 0 bases and 5 bases respectively, with 13 bases between them. According to the study, genomic DNA was the template for TCR beta VDJ and CDR3 profiling. In TCRdb, the reads were re-called with MiXCR into one record per CDR3 protein. There are hundreds of thousands of distinct CDR3 sequences in the sample; 82% occur only once, and about 41% lies in the top ten. With respect to this clonotype: No antigen is known for it.

It was patients with CD8+CD57+ cell expansion by flow cytometry who were chosen for sequencing. Notes on the study in general: Common to patients and controls were roughly 30 CD8+ CDR3 sequences.

This chain joins TRBV5-6 and TRBJ2-3; perhaps TRBD2 as D (6 bases). This TCR came from a human donor with aplastic anemia. Sequenced material: sorted CD4+, CD8+, or CD8+CD57+ T cells (not recorded which) from PBMCs. The CDR3: CASSLAEGNGDTQYF. The DNA of the CDR3 is TGTGCCAGCAGCTTGGCGGAGGGGAACGGAGATACGCAGTATTTT.